Below, 32 T cell receptor beta chains from the same sample are listed, as sequenced in a study of blood T cells in healthy people across ages. A J-beta primer mix and a sample-barcoded 5' primer were used in a second PCR of about 7 to 12 cycles. TCRdb ran MiXCR on the 5' RACE reads and lists one entry per CDR3 protein. The data show under 850,000 distinct CDR3 sequences, roughly 40% seen once. Sequences were obtained from blood. These receptors came from a man aged 18 to 29 in good health.

On this clonotype itself: Relative to the germline gene, one junction end is altered; a read error may explain this. V is TRBV24-1 and J is TRBJ2-5; TRBD2 might be the D (5 bases). The CDR3 consists of 14 residues. Germline V gene data show CDR1 as KGHDR and CDR2 as SFDVKD. The CDR3 spells CANSDLSGLETQYF. The CDR3 region has the DNA TGTGCCAACAGTGATTTAAGCGGTCTTGAGACCCAGTACTTC.

This clonotype was counted ten times or more. The chain employs TRBV12-3 or TRBV12-4 and TRBJ2-3; 12 bases agree with TRBD2. The ends lost 6 bases at V and 7 bases at J; junction bases unmatched: 8. The CDR3 has 15 amino acids. CDR3 region: CASRLGLAGLYTQYF. The CDR3 DNA is TGTGCCAGCAGACTGGGACTAGCGGGCCTCTATACGCAGTATTTT.

This clonotype was observed a few times. The V and J genes are TRBV7-8 and TRBJ1-6, with D tentatively TRBD1 (5 bases). The length of the CDR3 is 17 residues. V gave up 5 bases and J gave up 0 bases, with 14 bases separating them. Per germline, CDR1 SGHVS and CDR2 FQNEAQ. The CDR3, as DNA: TGTGCCAGCAGCGGGCAGGGCCGGAGCTCCTATAATTCACCCCTCCACTTT. As protein: CASSGQGRSSYNSPLHF.

The V call is TRBV7-2, the J call TRBJ2-1, with D maybe TRBD1 (6 bases). Germline values: CDR1 SGHTA, CDR2 FQGNSA. CDR3 size: 13 residues. The V end was cut by 1 base, the J end by 15 bases, with 16 bases between. DNA of the CDR3: TGTGCCAGCAGCTTAGTGAGTGGGGGCCGGGGGTTCTTC. Its translation is CASSLVSGGRGFF.

The chain is built from TRBV19 and TRBJ2-1; TRBD2 agrees at 8 bases. This CDR3 has 17 amino acids. The V gene's germline CDR1 is LNHDA and CDR2 SQIVND (reference sequence). V was clipped by 4 bases and J by 0 bases; unmatched bases: 8. The CDR3 is CASSTSLAVSSYNEQFF. CDR3 DNA: TGTGCCAGTAGTACCTCACTAGCGGTGAGCTCCTACAATGAGCAGTTCTTC.

This clonotype was counted between two and nine times. V and J are TRBV12-3 or TRBV12-4 and TRBJ2-7, with D unresolved. The CDR3 is 14 amino acids. V was cut by 0 bases and J by 0 bases, with 6 bases left in between. The CDR3 DNA is TGTGCCAGCAGTTTAGCACACCTCTCCTACGAGCAGTACTTC. Translating it yields CASSLAHLSYEQYF.

This clonotype occurred many times. The chain employs TRBV7-2 and TRBJ1-5; D is perhaps TRBD1 (6 bases). Germline V gene lookup returns CDR1 SGHTA and CDR2 FQGNSA. The CDR3 loop spans 14 amino acids. Deletions cut 4 bases from V and 7 bases from J, with 14 bases between. The CDR3 bases are TGTGCCAGCAGCTACAACAGGGTGGCGCAGCCCCAGCATTTT. Its protein product is CASSYNRVAQPQHF.

The rearrangement uses TRBV20-1 and TRBJ2-1, with 9 bases that match TRBD2. The CDR3 consists of 16 residues. V shed 1 base, J shed 10 bases, and the junction held 14 bases outside the gene matches. CDR1 DFQATT and CDR2 SNEGSKA come from the germline V gene (reference sequence). CDR3 sequence (DNA): TGCAGTGCTAGAGTTCCCGGGCTAGCGGGGACCTACGAGCAGTTCTTC. Protein: CSARVPGLAGTYEQFF.

V is TRBV9 and J is TRBJ2-1, with unresolved D. CDR1 and CDR2 (germline): SGDLS, YYNGEE. V was pared by 3 bases and J by 2 bases, with 9 bases between. The CDR3 is 14 residues long. DNA of the CDR3: TGTGCCAGCAGCGACGGGTCTGCCTACAATGAGCAGTTCTTC. This sequence encodes CASSDGSAYNEQFF.

The V call is TRBV5-1, the J call TRBJ1-1; D is ambiguous. Germline values: CDR1 SGHRS, CDR2 YFSETQ. The CDR3 loop spans 14 amino acids. The V gene lost 2 bases and the J gene lost 2 bases, with 10 bases spanning the gap. This chain's CDR3 is CASSLGRSNTEAFF. DNA for the CDR3: TGCGCCAGCAGCTTAGGCAGGAGTAACACTGAAGCTTTCTTT.

This clonotype was observed a handful of times. The rearrangement links TRBV5-1 to TRBJ2-1; D is undetermined. Germline-derived CDR1 and CDR2 are SGHRS and YFSETQ. CDR3 length equals 14 residues. The germline V and J ends were trimmed by 4 bases and 5 bases, with 13 bases remaining between them. CDR3 protein: CASSEPGGDNEQFF. DNA of the CDR3: TGCGCCAGCAGCGAGCCAGGCGGCGACAATGAGCAGTTCTTC.

This clonotype appeared a few times. The chain combines TRBV6-2 or TRBV6-3 with TRBJ2-1; 10 nucleotides line up with TRBD1. The CDR3 length is 18 residues. Germline V gene data show CDR1 as MNHEY and CDR2 as SVGEGT. With V trimmed by 4 bases and J by 5 bases, 14 bases remained unmatched. The CDR3 DNA sequence: TGTGCCAGCAGTTCGCCCCGGGAAACGGGACAGGGGCACAATGAGCAGTTCTTC. Amino acid sequence: CASSSPRETGQGHNEQFF.

This chain connects TRBV12-3 or TRBV12-4 to TRBJ2-3; D is possibly TRBD2 (6 bases). The CDR3 has 14 residues. V was shortened by 2 bases and J by 4 bases, with 10 bases between the two germline ends. CDR3 bases: TGTGCCAGCAGTTTACCTAGCGTGGCAGATACGCAGTATTTT. It translates to CASSLPSVADTQYF.

This chain links TRBV3-1 with TRBJ1-2; D is possibly TRBD1 (6 bases). Germline CDR1 is LGHDT and CDR2 is YNNKEL (reference sequence). V was pared by 11 bases and J by 0 bases, with 10 bases between. CDR3 length: 12 amino acids. The CDR3 DNA sequence: TGTGCCCGCGGACAGTCTAACTATGGCTACACCTTC. Its protein product is CARGQSNYGYTF.

This chain joins TRBV28 and TRBJ1-5, with D possibly TRBD1 on 6 matching bases. The CDR3 consists of 14 residues. The V end was cut by 5 bases, the J end by 3 bases, with 11 bases between. Germline CDR1 is MDHEN and CDR2 is SYDVKM. CDR3 sequence (DNA): TGTGCCAGCAGTCGACAGGCGTTCAATCAGCCCCAGCATTTT. This encodes CASSRQAFNQPQHF.

This clonotype was observed a handful of times. The V call is TRBV3-1, the J call TRBJ2-3; 7 bases map to TRBD1. The CDR3 is made up of 16 amino acids. Germline V gene data show CDR1 as LGHDT and CDR2 as YNNKEL (reference sequence). V trimming: 1 base; J trimming: 5 bases; junction bases outside the gene matches: 9. The CDR3 is CASSQARDSLRDTQYF. The CDR3 DNA is TGTGCCAGCAGCCAAGCCAGGGACAGCTTAAGAGATACGCAGTATTTT.

Only one count was recorded for this clonotype. This could be a read error, since a much larger clone is one nucleotide away. V gene TRBV5-6 combines with J gene TRBJ2-1, with D perhaps matching TRBD1 or TRBD2 (5 bases each). The ends were cut back, 10 bases at V and 11 bases at J, with 16 bases in the middle. CDR1 is SGHDT, CDR2 YYEEEE, per germline. The CDR3 is 11 residues long. CDR3 DNA sequence: TGTGCCTGCAACCGGGACGGAAAGCAGTTCTTC. Translation: CACNRDGKQFF.

The gene calls are TRBV5-6 and TRBJ2-1; 10 bases map to TRBD1. From germline, CDR1 is SGHDT and CDR2 YYEEEE. J gave up 4 bases and V 4 bases, and 8 bases lay outside the gene matches. The CDR3 loop spans 16 amino acids. Written as DNA, the CDR3 is TGTGCCAGCAGCGGCCCGGGGACAGGGGTTTACAATGAGCAGTTCTTC. Its translation is CASSGPGTGVYNEQFF.

In DNA, the CDR3 is TGCAGCGTTGCTCAGGGAAGTGGTGGCTACACCTTC. This sequence encodes CSVAQGSGGYTF. The rearrangement joins TRBV29-1 to TRBJ1-2; D is perhaps TRBD1 (5 bases). Trimming pared 4 bases from V and 7 bases from J, leaving 13 bases between. The CDR3 is 12 residues long. CDR1 is SQVTM and CDR2 is ANQGSEA in the germline V gene.

As regards this clonotype: At one end, the junction sequence differs from germline, possibly due to a read error. The chain employs TRBV7-2 and TRBJ2-7; D is undetermined. The CDR3 loop spans 11 amino acids. In germline, CDR1 is SGHTA, CDR2 FQGNSA. CDR3 in amino acids: CVSSPDYEQYF. The CDR3 bases are TGTGTCAGCAGCCCCGACTACGAGCAGTACTTC.

This chain uses TRBV5-6 with TRBJ2-1; weak D call: TRBD1 (6 bases). The germline CDR1 and CDR2 sequences are SGHDT and YYEEEE. The CDR3 extends over 13 amino acids. The V end lost 2 bases, the J end lost 15 bases, and 18 bases lay between the germline ends. As DNA, the CDR3 is TGTGCCAGCAGCTTTTGGAAACAGGGTTCACTGTTCTTC. It yields the protein CASSFWKQGSLFF.

This clonotype has more than one count but fewer than ten. V is TRBV18 and J is TRBJ1-2, with D unresolved. In germline, CDR1 is KGHSH, CDR2 LQKENI. CDR3 length: 15 amino acids. Trimming pared 3 bases from V and 8 bases from J, leaving 19 bases between. CDR3 in amino acids: CASSPLQRDSDGYTF. CDR3 nucleotide sequence: TGTGCCAGCTCACCCCTGCAAAGGGATTCTGACGGCTACACCTTC.

On this clonotype: It may be a read error: a sequence one base away is much more abundant. The V and J genes are TRBV6-2 or TRBV6-3 and TRBJ2-1; 10 bases map to TRBD2. This CDR3 is built from 18 residues. The V gene's germline CDR1 is MNHEY and CDR2 SVGEGT. In DNA, the CDR3 is TGTGCCAGCGGCGGAACGGGGGGACTAGCGCCTACCTACAATGAGCAGCTCTTC. This gives the protein CASGGTGGLAPTYNEQLF.

The rearrangement links TRBV7-2 to TRBJ2-7, with 12 bases that match TRBD2. CDR1 and CDR2 from the germline V gene are SGHTA and FQGNSA. The CDR3 loop spans 17 amino acids. Germline trimming cut 6 bases from V and 7 bases from J; bases unmatched to any gene: 16. CDR3 region: CASSRGLAGSPYNEQYF. DNA of the CDR3: TGTGCCAGCAGTCGTGGACTAGCGGGGTCCCCCTACAATGAGCAGTACTTC.

This clonotype has a handful of counts. The V and J genes are TRBV12-3 or TRBV12-4 and TRBJ1-2, with 8 bases aligning to TRBD1. Trimming cost V 3 bases and J 7 bases; bases outside gene matches: 7. The CDR3 is made up of 14 amino acids. Written as DNA, the CDR3 is TGTGCCAGCAGTTTGGGGACAGGACATATTGGCTACACCTTC. It encodes CASSLGTGHIGYTF.

The CDR3 loop reads CSARDWAGGSDEQYF. The DNA of the CDR3 is TGCAGTGCTAGAGATTGGGCGGGAGGAAGCGACGAGCAGTACTTC. The chain combines TRBV20-1 with TRBJ2-7, with TRBD2 matching 8 bases. The trim removed 0 bases at V and 5 bases at J, leaving 9 bases unmatched. The CDR3 loop spans 15 amino acids. In germline, CDR1 is DFQATT, CDR2 SNEGSKA (reference sequence).

This clonotype was seen a few times. V and J are TRBV20-1 and TRBJ2-7; no firm D call. Germline CDR1 and CDR2: DFQATT and SNEGSKA (reference sequence). This CDR3 contains 13 residues. V was pared by 6 bases and J by 0 bases, with 12 bases between. The CDR3, as DNA: TGCAGTGCCCGGCGTAGTCCCTCCTACGAGCAGTACTTC. Translated: CSARRSPSYEQYF.

V is TRBV14 and J is TRBJ2-1, with TRBD1 matching 9 bases. Germline V gives CDR1 SGHDN, CDR2 FVKESK. The J segment lost 4 bases and the V segment lost 0 bases, leaving 10 bases of the junction unmatched. The CDR3 length is 18 residues. CDR3 region: CASSQDKGTGIPYNEQFF. The CDR3 bases are TGTGCCAGCAGCCAAGATAAGGGGACAGGGATCCCTTACAATGAGCAGTTCTTC.

CDR3 sequence reads: CSARDRGRGQETQYF. DNA for the CDR3: TGCAGTGCTAGAGATCGTGGAAGGGGGCAAGAGACCCAGTACTTC. V usage is TRBV20-1 and J usage is TRBJ2-5, with D possibly TRBD1 on 6 matching bases. V dropped 0 bases and J dropped 2 bases, with 13 bases sitting between them. Looked up from germline, CDR1 is DFQATT and CDR2 is SNEGSKA (reference sequence). This CDR3 is 15 amino acids long.

The V and J genes are TRBV4-3 and TRBJ2-1, with D perhaps assigned TRBD1 or TRBD2 (5 bases each). V dropped 0 bases and J dropped 5 bases, with 11 bases sitting between them. The CDR3 length is 15 residues. Germline V gene data show CDR1 as LGHNA and CDR2 as YSLEER. CDR3 amino acids: CASSQDGARNNEQFF. The CDR3 nucleotides are TGCGCCAGCAGCCAAGACGGGGCGCGGAACAATGAGCAGTTCTTC.

Remarks on this clonotype: This may be a read error, as it is one base from a much larger clone. The rearrangement uses TRBV4-3 and TRBJ2-5; D may be TRBD1 or TRBD2 (6 bases each). The DNA matches TRBJ2-7 better at its end, which makes the J call doubtful. This CDR3 is 15 amino acids long. Germline assignment: CDR1 LGHNA and CDR2 YSLEER. Written as DNA, the CDR3 is TGCGCCAACAGCCAAGCCAACGGAGGGGGCTACGAGCAGTACTTC. It specifies CANSQANGGGYEQYF.

As concerns this clonotype: A much larger clonotype is one base distant, so this may be a read error. The chain has TRBV7-3 and TRBJ2-1; the match to TRBD2 covers 9 bases. This CDR3 has 15 amino acids. CDR1 and CDR2 from the germline V gene are SGHTA and FQGTGA. The CDR3 DNA is TGTGCCAGCAGCATCAGCGGGGGGCTCTACAATGGGCAGTTCTTC. It translates to CASSISGGLYNGQFF.